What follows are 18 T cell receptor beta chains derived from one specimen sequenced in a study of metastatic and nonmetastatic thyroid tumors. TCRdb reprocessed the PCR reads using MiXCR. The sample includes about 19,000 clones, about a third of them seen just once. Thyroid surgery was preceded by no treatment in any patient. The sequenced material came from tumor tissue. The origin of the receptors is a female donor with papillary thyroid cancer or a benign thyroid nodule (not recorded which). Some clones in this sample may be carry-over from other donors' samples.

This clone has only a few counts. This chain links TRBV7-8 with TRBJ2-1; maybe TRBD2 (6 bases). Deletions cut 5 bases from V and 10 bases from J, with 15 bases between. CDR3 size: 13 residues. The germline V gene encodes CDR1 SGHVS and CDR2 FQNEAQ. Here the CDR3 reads CASSAGSSGEQFF. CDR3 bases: TGTGCCAGCAGCGCGGGATCCTCGGGGGAGCAGTTCTTC.

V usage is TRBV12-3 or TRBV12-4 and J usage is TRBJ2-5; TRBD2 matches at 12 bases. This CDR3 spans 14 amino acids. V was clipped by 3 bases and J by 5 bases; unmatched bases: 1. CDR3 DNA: TGTGCCAGCAGTTTGACTAGCGGGAGTGAGACCCAGTACTTC. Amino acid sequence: CASSLTSGSETQYF.

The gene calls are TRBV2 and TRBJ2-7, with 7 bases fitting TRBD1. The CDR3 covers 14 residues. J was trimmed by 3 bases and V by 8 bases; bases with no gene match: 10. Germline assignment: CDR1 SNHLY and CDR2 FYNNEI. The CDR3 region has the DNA TGTGCCAGCTTAGGGACAGACGAAAACTACGAGCAGTACTTC. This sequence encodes CASLGTDENYEQYF.

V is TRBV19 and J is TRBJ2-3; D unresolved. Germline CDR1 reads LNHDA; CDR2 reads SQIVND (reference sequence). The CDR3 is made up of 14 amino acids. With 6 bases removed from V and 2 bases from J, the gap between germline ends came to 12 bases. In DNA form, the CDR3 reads TGTGCCAGTAGCCCGGGCGGTTACACAGATACGCAGTATTTT. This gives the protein CASSPGGYTDTQYF.

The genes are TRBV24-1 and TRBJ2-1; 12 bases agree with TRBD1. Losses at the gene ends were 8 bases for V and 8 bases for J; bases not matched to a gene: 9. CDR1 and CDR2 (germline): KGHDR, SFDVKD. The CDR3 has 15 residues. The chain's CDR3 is CATKFSGTGGDEQFF. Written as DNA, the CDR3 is TGTGCCACCAAATTCTCCGGGACAGGGGGCGATGAGCAGTTCTTC.

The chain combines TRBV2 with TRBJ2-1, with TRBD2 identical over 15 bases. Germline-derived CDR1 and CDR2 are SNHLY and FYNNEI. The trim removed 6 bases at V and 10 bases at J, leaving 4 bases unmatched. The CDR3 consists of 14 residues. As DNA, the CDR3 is TGTGCCAGCAGGGCGGGACTAGCGGGGGGAGAGCAGTTCTTC. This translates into CASRAGLAGGEQFF.

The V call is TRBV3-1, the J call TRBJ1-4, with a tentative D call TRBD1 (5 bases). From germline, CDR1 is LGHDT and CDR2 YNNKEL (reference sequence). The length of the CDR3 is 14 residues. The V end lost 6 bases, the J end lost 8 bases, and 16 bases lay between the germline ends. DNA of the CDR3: TGTGCCAGCAGAGGGACCGATGAAGGCGAAAAACTGTTTTTT. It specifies CASRGTDEGEKLFF.

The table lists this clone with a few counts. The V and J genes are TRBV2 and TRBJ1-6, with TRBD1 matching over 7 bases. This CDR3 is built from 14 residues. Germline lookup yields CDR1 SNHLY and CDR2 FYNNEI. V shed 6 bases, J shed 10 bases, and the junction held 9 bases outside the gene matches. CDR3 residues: CASRTGTARSPLHF. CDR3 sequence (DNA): TGTGCCAGCAGGACCGGGACAGCTAGATCACCCCTCCACTTT. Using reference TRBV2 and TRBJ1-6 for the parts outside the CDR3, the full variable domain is EPEVTQTPSHQVTQMGQEVILRCVPISNHLYFYWYRQILGQKVEFLVSFYNNEISEKSEIFDDQFSVERPDGSNFTLKIRSTKLEDSAMYFCASRTGTARSPLHFGNGTRLTVT.

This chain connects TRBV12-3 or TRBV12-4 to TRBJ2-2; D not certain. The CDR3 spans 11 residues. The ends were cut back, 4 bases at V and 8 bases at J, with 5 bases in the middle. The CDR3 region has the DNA TGTGCCAGCAGTTACGTGGGGGAGCTGTTTTTT. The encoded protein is CASSYVGELFF.

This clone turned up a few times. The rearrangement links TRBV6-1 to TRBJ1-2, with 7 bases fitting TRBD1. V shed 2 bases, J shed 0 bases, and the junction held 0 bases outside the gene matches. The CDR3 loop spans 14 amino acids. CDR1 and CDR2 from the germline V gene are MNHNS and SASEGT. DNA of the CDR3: TGTGCCAGCAGTGAACAGGGGGCTAACTATGGCTACACCTTC. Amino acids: CASSEQGANYGYTF.

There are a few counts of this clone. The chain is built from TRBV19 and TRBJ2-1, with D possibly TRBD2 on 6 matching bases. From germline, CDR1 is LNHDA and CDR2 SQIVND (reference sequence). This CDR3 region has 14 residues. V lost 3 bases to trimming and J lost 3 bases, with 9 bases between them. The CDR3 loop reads CASSMSDYYNEQFF. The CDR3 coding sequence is TGTGCCAGTAGTATGTCGGACTACTACAATGAGCAGTTCTTC.

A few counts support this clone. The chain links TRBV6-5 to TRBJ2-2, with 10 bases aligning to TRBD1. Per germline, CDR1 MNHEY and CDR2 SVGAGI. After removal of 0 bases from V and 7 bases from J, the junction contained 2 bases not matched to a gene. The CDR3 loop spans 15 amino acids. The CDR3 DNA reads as TGTGCCAGCAGTTACTCGACAGGGGGCGGCGGGGAGCTGTTTTTT. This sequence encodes CASSYSTGGGGELFF.

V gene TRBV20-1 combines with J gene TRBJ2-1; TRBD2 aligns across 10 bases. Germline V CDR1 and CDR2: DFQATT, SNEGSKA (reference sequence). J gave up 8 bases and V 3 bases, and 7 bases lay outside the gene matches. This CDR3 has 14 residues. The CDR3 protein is CSASWQREGDEQFF. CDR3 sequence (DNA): TGCAGTGCTAGTTGGCAGCGGGAGGGCGATGAGCAGTTCTTC.

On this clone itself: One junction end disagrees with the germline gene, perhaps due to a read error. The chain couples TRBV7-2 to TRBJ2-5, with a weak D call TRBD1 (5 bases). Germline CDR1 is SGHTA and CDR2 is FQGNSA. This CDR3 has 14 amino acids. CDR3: CANSLLGARETQYF. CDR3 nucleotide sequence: TGTGCCAACAGCTTATTAGGGGCGAGAGAGACCCAGTACTTC.

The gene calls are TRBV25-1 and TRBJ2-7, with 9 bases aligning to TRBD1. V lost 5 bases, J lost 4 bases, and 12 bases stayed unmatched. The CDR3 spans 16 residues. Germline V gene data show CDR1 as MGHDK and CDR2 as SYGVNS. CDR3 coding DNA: TGTGCCAGCAGTAAACCGAACCGGGACAGGGTGTACGAGCAGTACTTC. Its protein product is CASSKPNRDRVYEQYF.

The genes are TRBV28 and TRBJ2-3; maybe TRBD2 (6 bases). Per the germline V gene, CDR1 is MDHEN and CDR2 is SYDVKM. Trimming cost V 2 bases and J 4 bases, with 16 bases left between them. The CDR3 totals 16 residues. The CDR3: CASSLDDGGNADTQYF. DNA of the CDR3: TGTGCCAGCAGTTTAGACGACGGCGGGAACGCAGATACGCAGTATTTT.

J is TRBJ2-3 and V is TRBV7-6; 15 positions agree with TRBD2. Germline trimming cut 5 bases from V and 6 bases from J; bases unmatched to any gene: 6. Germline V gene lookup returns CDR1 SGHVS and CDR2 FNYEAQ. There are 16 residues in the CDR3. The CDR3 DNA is TGTGCCAGCAGCCCAGGACTAGCGGGAGGGCCGGATACGCAGTATTTT. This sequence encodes CASSPGLAGGPDTQYF.

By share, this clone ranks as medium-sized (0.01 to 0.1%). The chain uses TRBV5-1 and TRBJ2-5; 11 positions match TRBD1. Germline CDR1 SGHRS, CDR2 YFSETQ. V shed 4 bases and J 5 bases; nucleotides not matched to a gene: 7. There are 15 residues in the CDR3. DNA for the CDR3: TGCGCCAGCAGCCTAGGACAGGGGGCAACGGAGACCCAGTACTTC. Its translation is CASSLGQGATETQYF.